Listed here are 4 T cell receptor beta chains from one sample, sequenced in a study of identical twins. A single record per CDR3 protein comes from TCRdb applying MiXCR to the 5' RACE reads. The table lists a few hundred thousand distinct CDR3 sequences, 10% to 13% of them singletons, with more than 8% in the top ten. Sequencing was performed on memory T cells sorted from blood. These receptors were taken from a man between 45 and 60 years old in good health.

This clonotype was found many times. The rearrangement joins TRBV5-1 to TRBJ2-7; D is unclear. CDR1 and CDR2 from the germline V gene are SGHRS and YFSETQ. Trimming took off 0 bases at V and 1 base at J, with 8 bases between the two ends. The CDR3 sequence is 14 residues long. In DNA, the CDR3 is TGCGCCAGCAGCTTGGTTTCCGGATCCTACGAGCAGTACTTC. This gives the protein CASSLVSGSYEQYF.

Many counts were recorded for this clonotype. The V and J genes are TRBV29-1 and TRBJ2-1, with TRBD2 matching 15 bases. The V segment lost 4 bases and the J segment 7 bases; nucleotides outside the gene matches: 5. The CDR3 runs to 15 residues. Germline-derived CDR1 and CDR2 are SQVTM and ANQGSEA. The DNA for the CDR3 is TGCAGCGTTGGTATTGGGACTAGCGGGGGGAATGAGCAGTTCTTC. It encodes CSVGIGTSGGNEQFF.

In its sample, this clonotype was seen many times. This chain joins TRBV7-9 and TRBJ1-2, with 8 bases identical to TRBD1. The CDR3 totals 15 residues. V lost 5 bases and J lost 8; bases outside the gene matches: 13. Germline loops: CDR1 SEHNR, CDR2 FQNEAQ (reference sequence). Here the CDR3 DNA reads TGTGCCAGCAGCCCCAGGGGGCGCGGGTCTTGGGGCTACACCTTC. Translated, it gives CASSPRGRGSWGYTF.

This clonotype was seen ten or more times. The chain links TRBV5-1 to TRBJ2-7; 11 nucleotides line up with TRBD1. Germline CDR1 is SGHRS and CDR2 is YFSETQ. The CDR3 is 16 amino acids. Unmatched junction bases numbered 7, after V lost 0 bases and J lost 5 bases. The CDR3 nucleotides are TGCGCCAGCAGCTTGGGAGTGTGGACAGGGGGCCACGAGCAGTACTTC. Its protein is CASSLGVWTGGHEQYF.